Listed below are T cell receptor beta chains from one sample, sequenced in a study of blood T cell repertoires in COVID-19. Assay: immunoSEQ multiplex PCR; the TCRdb copy retains only in-frame clones and omits some. The sample contains 120,000 to 150,000 clones, 84% of which appear only once. Material for sequencing was PBMCs or T cells enriched from blood (not recorded which). All receptors derive from a woman aged 45 to 65 who had been exposed to COVID-19. CDR3s include the opening cysteine and the closing phenylalanine or tryptophan. The D gene is left open where the match is weak. Clone size is given for some rows only: seen once, a few or many times, or a class if the clone is expanded.

clone size | D gene | J gene | V gene | CDR3 DNA | CDR3 protein
. | . | TRBJ1-1 | TRBV9 | TGTGCCAGCAGCGTAGCTGACAAGACGAAGGCTTTCTTT | CASSVADKTKAFF
. | . | TRBJ2-1 | TRBV11-3 | TGTGCCAGCAGCTCGCGGAACTCCTACAATGAGCAGTTCTTC | CASSSRNSYNEQFF
. | TRBD1 | TRBJ2-7 | TRBV29-1 | TGCAGCGGAGGGACAGAGTTTGGCGAGCAGTACTTC | CSGGTEFGEQYF
. | TRBD2 | TRBJ2-3 | TRBV20-1 | TGCAGTGCTAGTCGCGGGAGCTTCGGCAGCGGCACAGATACGCAGTATTTT | CSASRGSFGSGTDTQYF
. | TRBD1 | TRBJ2-5 | TRBV10-2 | TGCGCCAGCAGTGGAGTTTCAGGGGGACAAGAGACCCAGTACTTC | CASSGVSGGQETQYF
. | . | TRBJ1-1 | TRBV12-3/TRBV12-4 | TGTGCCAGCAGTTTGAGGGGAGGGACTGAAGCTTTCTTT | CASSLRGGTEAFF
. | TRBD1 | TRBJ2-7 | TRBV19 | TGTGCCAGTAGCGAGTCAAGCCGGGACAGAATAGGGCAGTACTTC | CASSESSRDRIGQYF
. | . | TRBJ2-5 | TRBV10-3 | TGTGCCATCAGTGGAGGGAGGGAGACCCAGTACTTC | CAISGGRETQYF
. | TRBD2 | TRBJ2-5 | TRBV7-3 | TGTGCCAGCAGCCCAGGGACTACTGGGACCCAGTACTTC | CASSPGTTGTQYF
once | . | TRBJ2-3 | TRBV7-7 | TGTGCTAGCAGCCGGGACTTCACAGATACGCAGTATTTT | CASSRDFTDTQYF
. | TRBD1 | TRBJ1-2 | TRBV5-1 | TGCGCCAGCAGCTTTGACAGGGAGTATGGCTACACCTTC | CASSFDREYGYTF
. | TRBD2 | TRBJ2-1 | TRBV5-1 | TGCGCCAGCAGCTACCAGCGGGAGGGGTCCTATGAGCAGTTCTTC | CASSYQREGSYEQFF
. | . | TRBJ2-1 | TRBV7-9 | TGTGCCAGCATCAACCGAGAGGGTTCGGGTGATGAGCAGTTCTTC | CASINREGSGDEQFF
few | . | TRBJ1-1 | TRBV29-1 | TGCAGCGTTGATCGGCCGGGTTACGACACTGAAGCTTTCTTT | CSVDRPGYDTEAFF
. | . | TRBJ1-2 | TRBV11-2 | TGTGCCAGCAGTCGAGAGATTTCTAATGGCTACACCTTC | CASSREISNGYTF
few | TRBD1 | TRBJ2-7 | TRBV2 | TGTGCCAGCAGCCAGGGGGAACAGGGAAGCGGCGAGCAGTACTTC | CASSQGEQGSGEQYF
. | . | TRBJ1-2 | TRBV19 | TGTGCCAGTAGTATAAGGGGCTCTTTCTATGGCTACACCTTC | CASSIRGSFYGYTF
few | . | TRBJ2-3 | TRBV27 | TGTGCCAGCAGTTTGGGGGACATCTTTTCGACTAGCACAGATACGCAGTATTTT | CASSLGDIFSTSTDTQYF
. | TRBD1 | TRBJ2-7 | TRBV7-2 | TGTGCCAGCAGCGAAGGGACAGGGGTGACCTACGAGCAGTACTTC | CASSEGTGVTYEQYF
. | . | TRBJ1-2 | TRBV4-2 | TGTGCCAGCAGCCCTCAAGAGGGCTCGAGACACTATGGCTACACCTTC | CASSPQEGSRHYGYTF
. | TRBD1 | TRBJ2-2 | TRBV5-8 | TGTGCCAGCAGCTTTACAGGGGCCGGGGAGCTGTTTTTT | CASSFTGAGELFF
. | TRBD1 | TRBJ2-1 | TRBV6-5 | TGTGCCAGCAGTTACTCCATGGGACAGTCCTACAATGAGCAGTTCTTC | CASSYSMGQSYNEQFF
once | TRBD1 | TRBJ1-5 | TRBV18 | TGTGCCAGCTCACCAACCGGGACAGGGGTCGGTCAGCCCCAGCATTTT | CASSPTGTGVGQPQHF
. | . | TRBJ1-5 | TRBV3-1/TRBV3-2 | TGTGCCAGCAGCCAAGATCCCCGGGGTTATCAGCCCCAGCATTTT | CASSQDPRGYQPQHF
. | . | TRBJ1-2 | TRBV7-2 | TGTGCCAGCAGCTTTCGGGACAAGGAGAACTATGGCTACACCTTC | CASSFRDKENYGYTF
. | TRBD2 | TRBJ2-1 | TRBV7-2 | TGTGCCAGCAGCTTGGGTAGCGGGGGGGCCAACAATGAGCAGTTCTTC | CASSLGSGGANNEQFF
. | . | TRBJ2-1 | TRBV19 | TGTGCCAGTAGTATCGGCGGGACTCAAGGTAATGAGCAGTTCTTC | CASSIGGTQGNEQFF
. | . | TRBJ1-3 | TRBV6-5 | TGTGCCAGCTTAGGGGCAGGGACAGGAAACACCATATATTTT | CASLGAGTGNTIYF
. | . | TRBJ2-1 | TRBV18 | TGTGCCAGCTCACCACCAATCGGACTCTTGGATTCTGCGCAGTTCTTC | CASSPPIGLLDSAQFF
. | TRBD1 | TRBJ1-6 | TRBV6-5 | TGTGCCAGCAGCCAACAGGGGACTAATTCACCCCTCCACTTT | CASSQQGTNSPLHF
. | . | TRBJ2-5 | TRBV3-1/TRBV3-2 | TGTGCCAGCAGCCAAGTAAGGGGTAGCGAGACCCAGTACTTC | CASSQVRGSETQYF
. | TRBD2 | TRBJ2-1 | TRBV11-2 | TGTGCCAGCAGCCCCTCAGCGGGAAGCTCCTACAATGAGCAGTTCTTC | CASSPSAGSSYNEQFF
. | . | TRBJ1-2 | TRBV12-3/TRBV12-4 | TGTGCCAGCAGTAAAACAGTGTATGGCTACACCTTC | CASSKTVYGYTF
. | TRBD1 | TRBJ1-1 | TRBV19 | TGTGCCAGTCGGACAGGGCCGGCGAACACTGAAGCTTTCTTT | CASRTGPANTEAFF
. | . | TRBJ2-1 | TRBV4-1 | TGCGCCAGCAGCCAAGAGGGGACACTGGTGCGCAATGAGCAGTTCTTC | CASSQEGTLVRNEQFF
. | . | TRBJ2-7 | TRBV6-5 | TGTGCCAGCAGTTACGGGGCAGGAACCTACGAGCAGTACTTC | CASSYGAGTYEQYF
. | . | TRBJ2-7 | TRBV5-4 | TGTGCCAGCAGCTTGCAGGATGAAAAGCAGTACTTC | CASSLQDEKQYF
. | TRBD1 | TRBJ2-3 | TRBV5-6 | TGTGCCAGCAGCTACGGGACAGGGGTAATTGATACGCAGTATTTT | CASSYGTGVIDTQYF
. | TRBD2 | TRBJ2-3 | TRBV2 | TGTGCCAGCAGTGTAGGACTAGTAGGGGATACGCAGTATTTT | CASSVGLVGDTQYF
. | TRBD2 | TRBJ2-1 | TRBV3-1/TRBV3-2 | TGTGCCAGCAGCCAAGCCCAGCGGGGGCTCGATGAGCAGTTCTTC | CASSQAQRGLDEQFF
. | . | TRBJ1-4 | TRBV2 | TGTGCCAGCAGCGGCCTCCGGGAAAATGAAAAACTGTTTTTT | CASSGLRENEKLFF
. | . | TRBJ1-1 | TRBV4-2 | TGTGCCAGCAGCCAAGACGGTACCGGGGAGAAAGCTTTCTTT | CASSQDGTGEKAFF
. | TRBD2 | TRBJ2-3 | TRBV5-8 | TGTGCCACCCTACCTAGCGGGGTCACAGATACGCAGTATTTT | CATLPSGVTDTQYF
. | . | TRBJ2-2 | TRBV5-1 | TGCGCCAGCAGCTATATTCGGACCGGGGAGCTGTTTTTT | CASSYIRTGELFF